These 14 T cell receptor beta chains were sequenced from one sample in a study of PD-L1 blockade in urothelial cancer. This table comes from immunoSEQ multiplex PCR, and its TCRdb copy is limited to in-frame clones, with some not included. The sample has tens of thousands of clones; over 90% are singletons. The material was PBMCs, obtained around atezolizumab (anti-PD-L1) treatment. These receptors came from a man aged 60-69 years with urothelial cancer.

The chain couples TRBV6-5 to TRBJ1-2, with 9 positions matching TRBD1. This CDR3 region has 14 residues. The trim removed 5 bases at V and 4 bases at J, leaving 5 bases unmatched. Looked up from germline, CDR1 is MNHEY and CDR2 is SVGAGI. CDR3 region: CASSGTGNVYGYTF. CDR3 nucleotide sequence: TGTGCCAGCAGTGGGACAGGGAACGTCTATGGCTACACCTTC.

This chain uses TRBV15 with TRBJ2-3; the D is unclear. In germline, CDR1 is LNHNV, CDR2 YYDKDF (reference sequence). CDR3 length equals 12 residues. V was clipped by 1 base and J by 8 bases, with 7 bases between them. CDR3 sequence (DNA): TGTGCCACCAGCAGAGCCGACTCTACGCAGTATTTT. Translating it yields CATSRADSTQYF.

The chain combines TRBV5-4 with TRBJ2-1, with 8 bases identical to TRBD1. The length of the CDR3 is 14 residues. J gave up 7 bases and V 4 bases, and 7 bases lay outside the gene matches. In germline, CDR1 is SGHNT, CDR2 YYREEE (reference sequence). DNA of the CDR3: TGTGCCAGCAGCCTCGGACAGGGTAGAAATGAGCAGTTCTTC. Translated: CASSLGQGRNEQFF.

The CDR3 region is CASSYGRDIYEQYF. The CDR3 DNA is TGTGCCAGCAGCTACGGTCGAGATATCTACGAGCAGTACTTC. The chain joins TRBV6-4 to TRBJ2-7; unclear D gene. The CDR3 covers 14 residues. Trimming removed 6 bases from V and 3 bases from J, with 15 bases in between. The germline V gene encodes CDR1 MRHNA and CDR2 SNTAGT.

The chain employs TRBV9 and TRBJ1-3, with 9 bases aligning to TRBD1. CDR1 and CDR2 (germline): SGDLS, YYNGEE. V lost 2 bases, J lost 1 base, and 4 bases stayed unmatched. There are 16 residues in the CDR3. CDR3 residues: CASSVPGTGSGNTIYF. CDR3 nucleotide sequence: TGTGCCAGCAGCGTTCCCGGGACAGGGTCTGGAAACACCATATATTTT.

The V call is TRBV4-3, the J call TRBJ1-2; D unresolved. Germline CDR1 reads LGHNA; CDR2 reads YSLEER. The CDR3 has 12 amino acids. The V and J ends lost 1 base and 10 bases respectively, with 10 bases between them. The CDR3 nucleotides are TGCGCCAGCAGCCAAGTTGGAGTCAACTACACCTTC. As protein: CASSQVGVNYTF.

V usage is TRBV6-1 and J usage is TRBJ2-7, with 9 positions matching TRBD1. After removal of 6 bases from V and 1 base from J, the junction contained 4 bases not matched to a gene. Looked up from germline, CDR1 is MNHNS and CDR2 is SASEGT. The CDR3 has 14 amino acids. Written as DNA, the CDR3 is TGTGCCAGCAGGGGACAGGGTGTGTCCTACGAGCAGTACTTC. This codes for CASRGQGVSYEQYF.

V is TRBV28 and J is TRBJ2-3; TRBD2 matches 10 bases. Germline V lookup: CDR1 MDHEN, CDR2 SYDVKM. The CDR3 is made up of 17 amino acids. The V gene end was trimmed by 5 bases and the J gene end by 3 bases; junction bases not matched to a gene: 11. In DNA form, the CDR3 reads TGTGCCAGCAGTGAGCGGGAGGGCCTGGGAAGTACAGATACGCAGTATTTT. It translates to CASSEREGLGSTDTQYF.

J is TRBJ2-3 and V is TRBV5-1; TRBD1 is a possible D gene (6 bases). This CDR3 has 15 amino acids. Germline V gene sequence: CDR1 SGHRS, CDR2 YFSETQ. The ends were cut back, 0 bases at V and 2 bases at J, with 10 bases in the middle. CDR3 sequence: CASSLVAGDTDTQYF. CDR3 nucleotides: TGCGCCAGCAGCTTGGTTGCAGGGGACACAGATACGCAGTATTTT.

The CDR3 region has the DNA TGCGCCAGCAGCCAAGATCCTGGGACCGGGACAGGGAACAATGAGCAGTTCTTC. It translates to CASSQDPGTGTGNNEQFF. J is TRBJ2-1 and V is TRBV4-3, with 9 bases fitting TRBD1. The length of the CDR3 is 18 residues. Germline CDR1 and CDR2: LGHNA and YSLEER. Unmatched junction bases numbered 11, after V lost 0 bases and J lost 5 bases.

V usage is TRBV7-2 and J usage is TRBJ2-2; the match to TRBD2 covers 7 bases. With V trimmed by 3 bases and J by 4 bases, 8 bases remained unmatched. In germline, CDR1 is SGHTA, CDR2 FQGNSA. This CDR3 region has 16 residues. CDR3 sequence reads: CASSFGPGGGTGELFF. CDR3 DNA: TGTGCCAGCAGCTTTGGCCCGGGGGGTGGCACCGGGGAGCTGTTTTTT. Full variable domain (rest looked up from reference TRBV7-2 and TRBJ2-2): GAGVSQSPSNKVTEKGKDVELRCDPISGHTALYWYRQSLGQGLEFLIYFQGNSAPDKSGLPSDRFSAERTGGSVSTLTIQRTQQEDSAVYLCASSFGPGGGTGELFFGEGSRLTVL.

The chain employs TRBV5-6 and TRBJ1-2; D is undetermined. The CDR3 runs to 13 residues. CDR1 is SGHDT, CDR2 YYEEEE, per germline. With 0 bases removed from V and 8 bases from J, the gap between germline ends came to 11 bases. The CDR3 DNA sequence: TGTGCCAGCAGCTTGGATGGGAGAGGCGGCTACACCTTC. It is translated as CASSLDGRGGYTF.

The rearrangement uses TRBV21-1 and TRBJ1-1; the D call in the table, TRBD1, was not verified against the DNA. TRBV21-1 is assigned pseudogene status. The CDR3 contains 16 residues. CDR3 sequence (DNA): TGTGCCAGAGGACAGGGCCACCGGAAAAAGAACACTGAAGCTTTCTTT. Translated, it gives CARGQGHRKKNTEAFF.

The V call is TRBV2, the J call TRBJ2-5; the D is unclear. The CDR3 consists of 13 residues. Per germline, CDR1 SNHLY and CDR2 FYNNEI. Trimming pared 9 bases from V and 0 bases from J, leaving 11 bases between. Written as DNA, the CDR3 is TGTGCCAGTCGAGAAAATAACCAAGAGACCCAGTACTTC. This translates into CASRENNQETQYF.